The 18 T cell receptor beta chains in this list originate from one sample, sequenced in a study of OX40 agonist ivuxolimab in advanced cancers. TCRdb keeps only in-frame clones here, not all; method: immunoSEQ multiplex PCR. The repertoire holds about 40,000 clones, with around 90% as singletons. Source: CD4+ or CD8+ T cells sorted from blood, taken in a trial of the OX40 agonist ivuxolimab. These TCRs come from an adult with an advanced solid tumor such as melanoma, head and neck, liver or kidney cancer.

CDR3 DNA sequence: TGTGCCAGCAGTCGGGACATCCAGATTATGGACGAGCAGTACTTC. Translated: CASSRDIQIMDEQYF. This chain joins TRBV6-5 and TRBJ2-7, with TRBD1 as a possible D gene (6 bases). This CDR3 is 15 amino acids long. Germline CDR1 is MNHEY and CDR2 is SVGAGI. V lost 5 bases and J 5 bases, leaving 19 bases between the germline ends.

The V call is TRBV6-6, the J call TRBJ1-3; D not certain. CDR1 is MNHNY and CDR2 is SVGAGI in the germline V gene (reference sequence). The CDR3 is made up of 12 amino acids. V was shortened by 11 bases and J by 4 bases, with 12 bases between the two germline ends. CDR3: CASAGVGNTIYF. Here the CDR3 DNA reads TGTGCCTCGGCCGGGGTCGGAAACACCATATATTTT.

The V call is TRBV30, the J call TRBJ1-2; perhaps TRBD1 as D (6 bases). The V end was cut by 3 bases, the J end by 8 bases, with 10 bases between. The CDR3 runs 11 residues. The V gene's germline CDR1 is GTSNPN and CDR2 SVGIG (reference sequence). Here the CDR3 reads CAWSTGLGYTF. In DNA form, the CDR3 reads TGTGCCTGGAGCACAGGGCTCGGCTACACCTTC.

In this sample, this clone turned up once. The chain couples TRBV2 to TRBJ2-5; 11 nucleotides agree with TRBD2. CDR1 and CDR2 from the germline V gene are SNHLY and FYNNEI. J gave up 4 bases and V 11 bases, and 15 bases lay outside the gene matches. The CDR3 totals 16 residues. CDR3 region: CARQGLAGGGGETQYF. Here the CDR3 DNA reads TGTGCCCGCCAGGGGCTAGCGGGGGGCGGAGGAGAGACCCAGTACTTC.

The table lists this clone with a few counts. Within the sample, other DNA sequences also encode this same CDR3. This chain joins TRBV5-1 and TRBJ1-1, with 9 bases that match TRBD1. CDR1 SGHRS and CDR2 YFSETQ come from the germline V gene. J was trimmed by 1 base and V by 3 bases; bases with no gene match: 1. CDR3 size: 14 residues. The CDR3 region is CASSWGQGNTEAFF. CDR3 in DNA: TGCGCCAGCAGCTGGGGACAGGGGAACACTGAAGCTTTCTTT.

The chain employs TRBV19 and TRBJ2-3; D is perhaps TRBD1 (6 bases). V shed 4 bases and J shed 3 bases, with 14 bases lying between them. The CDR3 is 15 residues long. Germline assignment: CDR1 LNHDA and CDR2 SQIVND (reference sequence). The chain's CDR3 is CASSKQGLSTDTQYF. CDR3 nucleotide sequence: TGTGCCAGTAGTAAACAGGGTTTAAGTACAGATACGCAGTATTTT.

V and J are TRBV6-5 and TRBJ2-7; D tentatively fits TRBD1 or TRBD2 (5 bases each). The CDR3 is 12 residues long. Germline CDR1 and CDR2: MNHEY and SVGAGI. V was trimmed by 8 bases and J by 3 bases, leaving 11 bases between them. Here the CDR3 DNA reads TGTGCCAGCCGGGACGGCGGCTACGAGCAGTACTTC. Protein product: CASRDGGYEQYF.

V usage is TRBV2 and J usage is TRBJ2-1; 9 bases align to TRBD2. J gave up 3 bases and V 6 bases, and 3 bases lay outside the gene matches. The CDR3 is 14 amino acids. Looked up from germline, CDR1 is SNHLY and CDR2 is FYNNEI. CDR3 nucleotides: TGTGCCAGCAGATTAGCGGGGGTCTACAATGAGCAGTTCTTC. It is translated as CASRLAGVYNEQFF.

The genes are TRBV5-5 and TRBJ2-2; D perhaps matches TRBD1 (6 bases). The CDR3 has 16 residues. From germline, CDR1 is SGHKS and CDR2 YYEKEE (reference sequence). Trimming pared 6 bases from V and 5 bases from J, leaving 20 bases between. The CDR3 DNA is TGTGCCAGCACCACAGGACGGACAACAGGGACCGGGGAGCTGTTTTTT. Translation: CASTTGRTTGTGELFF.

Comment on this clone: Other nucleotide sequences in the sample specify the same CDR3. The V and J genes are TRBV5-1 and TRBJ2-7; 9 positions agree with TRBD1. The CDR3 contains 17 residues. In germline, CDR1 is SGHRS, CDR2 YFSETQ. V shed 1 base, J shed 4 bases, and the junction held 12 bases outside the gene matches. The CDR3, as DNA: TGCGCCAGCAGCTTGTACCCACCGGGACAGGGAACTTACGAGCAGTACTTC. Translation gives CASSLYPPGQGTYEQYF.

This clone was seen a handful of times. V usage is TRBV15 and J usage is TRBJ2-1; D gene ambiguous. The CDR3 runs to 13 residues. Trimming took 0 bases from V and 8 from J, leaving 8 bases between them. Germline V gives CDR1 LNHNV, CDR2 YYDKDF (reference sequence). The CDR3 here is CATSREAWDEQFF. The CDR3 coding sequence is TGTGCCACCAGCAGAGAAGCTTGGGATGAGCAGTTCTTC.

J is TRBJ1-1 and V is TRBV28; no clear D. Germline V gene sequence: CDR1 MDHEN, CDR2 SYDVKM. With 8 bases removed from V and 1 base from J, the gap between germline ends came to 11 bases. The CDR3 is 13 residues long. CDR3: CASHGIRNTEAFF. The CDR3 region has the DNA TGTGCCAGCCACGGGATTCGGAACACTGAAGCTTTCTTT.

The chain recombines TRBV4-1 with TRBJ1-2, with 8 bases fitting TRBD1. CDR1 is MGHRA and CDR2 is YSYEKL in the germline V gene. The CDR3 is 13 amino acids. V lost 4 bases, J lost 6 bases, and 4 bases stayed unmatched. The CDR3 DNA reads TGCGCCAGCAGCCCCGGACAGGGTAATGGCTACACCTTC. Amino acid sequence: CASSPGQGNGYTF.

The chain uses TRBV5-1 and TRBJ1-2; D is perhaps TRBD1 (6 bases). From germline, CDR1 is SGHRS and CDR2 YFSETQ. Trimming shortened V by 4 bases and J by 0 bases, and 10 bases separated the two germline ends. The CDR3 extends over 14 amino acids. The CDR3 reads CASSIGTTNYGYTF. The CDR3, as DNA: TGCGCCAGCAGCATCGGGACAACTAACTATGGCTACACCTTC.

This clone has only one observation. CDR3 sequence: CASSLELAETKETQYF. CDR3 in DNA: TGTGCCAGCAGCTTAGAACTAGCGGAGACAAAAGAGACCCAGTACTTC. The chain is built from TRBV7-8 and TRBJ2-5; 8 nucleotides align to TRBD2. The length of the CDR3 is 16 residues. The germline V gene has CDR1 SGHVS and CDR2 FQNEAQ. The ends lost 1 base at V and 3 bases at J; junction bases unmatched: 7.

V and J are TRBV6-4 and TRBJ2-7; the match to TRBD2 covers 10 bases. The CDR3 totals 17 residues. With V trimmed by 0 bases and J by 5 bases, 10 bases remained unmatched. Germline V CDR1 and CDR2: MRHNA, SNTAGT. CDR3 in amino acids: CASSDSELAGRLDEQYF. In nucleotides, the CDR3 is TGTGCCAGCAGTGACTCGGAACTAGCGGGACGACTCGACGAGCAGTACTTC.

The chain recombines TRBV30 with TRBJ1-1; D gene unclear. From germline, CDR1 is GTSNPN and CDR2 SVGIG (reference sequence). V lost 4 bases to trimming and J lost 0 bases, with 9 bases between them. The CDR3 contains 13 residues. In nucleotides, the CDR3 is TGTGCCTGGAACCCGACCCTGAACACTGAAGCTTTCTTT. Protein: CAWNPTLNTEAFF.

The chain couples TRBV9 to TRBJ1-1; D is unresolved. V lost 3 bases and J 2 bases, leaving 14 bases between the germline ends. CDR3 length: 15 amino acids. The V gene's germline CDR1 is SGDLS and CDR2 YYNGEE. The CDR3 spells CASSGVVVGNTEAFF. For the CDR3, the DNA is TGTGCCAGCAGCGGGGTCGTAGTGGGAAACACTGAAGCTTTCTTT.